The next 13 T cell receptor beta chains were all read from a single sample in a study of T cell responses to AZD1222 COVID-19 vaccine. This table comes from immunoSEQ multiplex PCR, and its TCRdb copy is limited to in-frame clones, with some not included. The sample records 150,000 to 200,000 clones, approximately 90% being singletons. Sequenced here: peripheral blood, sampled on day 0 of AZD1222 vaccination. These receptors were taken from an adult in good health.

The rearrangement joins TRBV5-1 to TRBJ2-1; D is uncertain. This CDR3 spans 11 amino acids. In germline, CDR1 is SGHRS, CDR2 YFSETQ. V gave up 5 bases and J gave up 5 bases, with 5 bases separating them. CDR3 protein: CASRRDNEQFF. CDR3 DNA sequence: TGCGCCAGCAGGAGAGACAATGAGCAGTTCTTC.

In DNA, the CDR3 is TGCAGTTCGAGCTTCGGAGATACGCAGTATTTT. It translates to CSSSFGDTQYF. The rearrangement joins TRBV29-1 to TRBJ2-3, with unresolved D. The CDR3 is 11 amino acids. Germline loops: CDR1 SQVTM, CDR2 ANQGSEA.

The chain links TRBV28 to TRBJ1-3; 8 bases line up with TRBD1. CDR1 is MDHEN, CDR2 SYDVKM, per germline. V gave up 3 bases and J gave up 5 bases; unmatched junction bases: 6. The CDR3 spans 15 residues. This CDR3 reads CASSFRGRLRNTIYF. Here the CDR3 DNA reads TGTGCCAGCAGTTTCAGGGGGCGGCTTAGAAACACCATATATTTT.

A note on this clone: Other DNA sequences in the same sample also yield this CDR3. The CDR3 DNA reads TGCGCCAGCAGCCAACCCCAAGAGACCCAGTACTTC. Translating gives CASSQPQETQYF. This chain joins TRBV4-1 and TRBJ2-5; D unclear. There are 12 residues in the CDR3. Trimming shortened V by 2 bases and J by 1 base, and 2 bases separated the two germline ends. Germline V gene lookup returns CDR1 MGHRA and CDR2 YSYEKL.

The gene calls are TRBV5-4 and TRBJ2-5, with 12 bases lining up with TRBD1. This CDR3 has 16 amino acids. The germline gives CDR1 SGHNT, CDR2 YYREEE (reference sequence). J lost 3 bases, V lost 4 bases, and 7 bases had no gene match. In nucleotides, the CDR3 is TGTGCCAGCAGCCAGGGACAGGGGGCTACAAAAGAGACCCAGTACTTC. Its translation: CASSQGQGATKETQYF.

This rearrangement joins TRBV10-3 to TRBJ1-5, with 9 bases aligning to TRBD1. CDR1 and CDR2 (germline): ENHRY, SYGVKD. The length of the CDR3 is 18 residues. The V gene end was trimmed by 4 bases and the J gene end by 3 bases; junction bases not matched to a gene: 13. The CDR3 DNA sequence: TGTGCCATCAGTGCGACCGGGACAGGGAGGGGTGACAATCAGCCCCAGCATTTT. It yields the protein CAISATGTGRGDNQPQHF.

The chain recombines TRBV7-9 with TRBJ1-1; a weak D match, TRBD1 (6 bases). The CDR3 contains 13 residues. From germline, CDR1 is SEHNR and CDR2 FQNEAQ (reference sequence). V was trimmed by 5 bases and J by 6 bases, leaving 13 bases between them. CDR3 DNA: TGTGCCAGCAGCGAGACAGGATTGGCTGAAGCTTTCTTT. It translates to CASSETGLAEAFF.

V gene TRBV29-1 combines with J gene TRBJ2-1, with 10 bases matching TRBD2. V dropped 3 bases and J dropped 0; count of bases not matched to a gene: 2. Germline values: CDR1 SQVTM, CDR2 ANQGSEA. The CDR3 totals 15 residues. The CDR3 loop reads CSVDSSGSSYNEQFF. CDR3 sequence (DNA): TGCAGCGTTGATTCTAGCGGGAGCTCCTACAATGAGCAGTTCTTC.

The V and J genes are TRBV7-6 and TRBJ2-3; 10 bases align to TRBD2. The CDR3 totals 18 residues. Germline lookup yields CDR1 SGHVS and CDR2 FNYEAQ. V trimming: 1 base; J trimming: 4 bases; junction bases outside the gene matches: 11. The CDR3 loop reads CASSLGSASGRSSDTQYF. DNA for the CDR3: TGTGCCAGCAGCTTAGGGAGCGCTAGCGGGAGAAGTTCAGATACGCAGTATTTT.

The rearrangement links TRBV7-2 to TRBJ1-2; tentatively, D is TRBD1 (6 bases). There are 12 residues in the CDR3. The germline V gene has CDR1 SGHTA and CDR2 FQGNSA. Trimming removed 2 bases at V and 7 bases at J, with 8 bases between. The CDR3 coding sequence is TGTGCCAGCAGCTTACAGGGGTTTGGCTACACCTTC. Translated: CASSLQGFGYTF.

The J gene is TRBJ2-1, the V gene TRBV24-1; TRBD2 matches 11 bases. V was clipped by 4 bases and J by 7 bases; unmatched bases: 5. This CDR3 contains 15 residues. From germline, CDR1 is KGHDR and CDR2 SFDVKD. CDR3 coding DNA: TGTGCCACCAGTGACCCCACTAGCGGGGGAAATGAGCAGTTCTTC. It translates to CATSDPTSGGNEQFF.

This chain connects TRBV28 to TRBJ1-4; weak D call: TRBD1 (5 bases). Looked up from germline, CDR1 is MDHEN and CDR2 is SYDVKM. The CDR3 consists of 16 residues. Trimming removed 5 bases from V and 5 bases from J, with 18 bases in between. The CDR3: CASSPHQGQANEKLFF. The CDR3 DNA follows: TGTGCCAGCAGTCCGCATCAGGGCCAGGCCAATGAAAAACTGTTTTTT.

The genes are TRBV27 and TRBJ1-1; 10 nucleotides align to TRBD1. This CDR3 has 16 residues. Trimming took 7 bases from V and 3 from J; bases not matched to a gene: 11. Germline V gene sequence: CDR1 MNHEY, CDR2 SMNVEV (reference sequence). The CDR3 reads CASKLTGGQLYTEAFF. CDR3 in DNA: TGTGCCAGCAAACTGACAGGGGGCCAACTTTACACTGAAGCTTTCTTT.